This T cell receptor (beta chain) was documented in a study of T cells in Graves' hyperthyroidism and ophthalmopathy (dated by TCRdb to the late 2010s). A note on the overall study: Peripheral blood was sampled at the time of initial diagnosis, prior to any treatment. To identify distinguishing TCR V-J signatures, a discovery cohort of roughly 100 patients was used, comprising 43 with Graves' ophthalmopathy and around 60 with stable Graves' hyperthyroidism. Whether ophthalmopathy could be predicted prospectively was tested in an independent validation cohort made up of under 20 hyperthyroidism patients plus 17 patients who later progressed to ophthalmopathy. The 75 to 100 discovery patients were randomly split 7:3 into training and test sets. In addition, the study compared T-cell repertoires in thyroid tissue and in blood from about 6 Graves' hyperthyroidism patients. After sampling, hyperthyroidism patients received methimazole starting at 30 mg daily, and ophthalmopathy patients received high-dose intravenous methylprednisolone. TCR Vbeta CDR3 sequencing of some 140 peripheral blood samples (over 40 ophthalmopathy, around 80 hyperthyroidism and roughly 17 progressor patients) is reported in the paper. Results the study describes overall, beyond this receptor: Ophthalmopathy was separated from stable hyperthyroidism by a 13 V-J signature model, with roughly 88% sensitivity and about 81% specificity obtained in cross-validation and 80%/75% obtained in testing. No statistical method was used to set the sample size in advance, and investigators knew the group allocation. Most expanded thyroid clonotypes (frequency above 0.001) were also detected in blood, a finding suggesting that blood repertoires may reflect thyroid immune responses. In validation, progression to ophthalmopathy was predicted by the model with approximately 67% sensitivity and around 75% specificity, a median of 6.5 months before onset.

Stable Graves' hyperthyroidism was defined as the absence of progression to ophthalmopathy over 18 months of follow-up. Hyperthyroidism patients were newly diagnosed, with disease duration under 2 months, and aged 18 to 65 years. Any patient with an uncontrolled infection, another autoimmune disease, pregnancy or lactation was excluded. Diagnoses were established on the basis of clinical symptoms, serum thyroxine and TRAb, thyroid ultrasound, and orbital computed tomography. PBMCs were isolated from 10 ml of fresh peripheral blood by Ficoll-Paque density gradient centrifugation. Total RNA was extracted with Trizol reagent, and quality was checked on an Agilent 2100 Bioanalyzer. V is shortened by 4 bases, J by 2 bases, and the region joining them spans 6 bases. Including the terminal cysteine and phenylalanine, the CDR3 comprises 13 residues. Just CDR3 DNA is preserved here, 39 bases in frame from base 1. According to the germline V gene, CDR1 reads MNHNS and CDR2 reads SASEGT.

Points on this clonotype: Its antigen target is currently unknown. It has no much larger one-base neighbor in the sample; base qualities were not kept.

TCR beta CDR3 regions were amplified from RNA transcripts. For the first round of RT-PCR on the TCR CDR3, the HTBI primer set was used together with the Qiagen OneStep RT-PCR kit. Libraries were constructed in a second round of multiplex PCR, after which size selection and purification were performed. Libraries were sequenced paired-end with 100 bp reads on an Illumina HiSeq2000. In the paper's pipeline: SOAPnuke was used to process the raw data, throwing out any read that contained adapters or uncalled bases, had a mean Phred below 15, or lacked an exact constant-primer or identifier match. High-quality paired reads were merged with COPE v1.2.5, and unique nucleotide sequences were defined as clonotypes. MiTCR v1.1 was used to align clonotypes to the IMGT TRBV, TRBD and TRBJ reference segments. Only V-J combinations with frequency above 0.0001, covering 98% to 99.2% of repertoires, were analysed. A TCS score was defined as the ratio of F50 (clonal expansion) to E x V (chaos), with BLOSUM62-based TCRdist applied between CDR3 peptides within each V-J. Welch's t-statistics and random forest reduced 500 to 550 V-J features to some 14, which were used in a naive Bayes classifier (R e1071). TCRdb reanalyzed the raw reads on its own, using fastp at Q25 for trimming and MiXCR for clone calling, and kept in-frame beta chains. Each CDR3 protein gets just one entry, which takes the most common genes and DNA from the rows behind it. The V and J calls here are based on TCRdb, not the publication. The sample table shows 200,000 or so distinct CDR3 sequences, and less than 20% are seen once. The ten largest clones capture about 56% of the sample.

The chain is encoded by TRBV6-1 joined to TRBJ2-1; the D segment could be TRBD2, given 5 matching bases. Sequencing was performed on blood. This TCR came from a woman aged 45-65 years with Graves' hyperthyroidism. The sequenced DNA is TGTGCCAGCAGTGGAGGGACCTACAATGAGCAGTTCTTC. Translated, this is CASSGGTYNEQFF.